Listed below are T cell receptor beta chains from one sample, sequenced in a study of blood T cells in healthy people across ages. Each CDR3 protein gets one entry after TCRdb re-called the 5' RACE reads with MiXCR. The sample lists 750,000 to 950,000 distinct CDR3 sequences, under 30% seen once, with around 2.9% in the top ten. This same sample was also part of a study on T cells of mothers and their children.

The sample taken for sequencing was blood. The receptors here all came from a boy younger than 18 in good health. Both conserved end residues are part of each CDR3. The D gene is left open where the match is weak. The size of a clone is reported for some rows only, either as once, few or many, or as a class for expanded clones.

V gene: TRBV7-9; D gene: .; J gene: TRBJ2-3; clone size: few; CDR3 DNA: TGTGCCAGCAGCGTTGGGGACTCTCCTAGCACAGATACGCAGTATTTT; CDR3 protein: CASSVGDSPSTDTQYF
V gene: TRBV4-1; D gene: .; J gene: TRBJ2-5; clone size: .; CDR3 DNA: TGCGCCAGCAGCAACCCCGGCTTTCAAGAGACCCAGTACTTC; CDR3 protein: CASSNPGFQETQYF
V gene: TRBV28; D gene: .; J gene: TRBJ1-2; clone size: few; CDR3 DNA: TGTGCCAGCAAAAACAGTAACTATGGCTACACCTTC; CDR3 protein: CASKNSNYGYTF
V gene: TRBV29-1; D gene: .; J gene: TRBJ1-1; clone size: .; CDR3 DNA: TGCAGCGTGATGGGGACGCCGAACACTGAAGCTTTCTTT; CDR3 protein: CSVMGTPNTEAFF
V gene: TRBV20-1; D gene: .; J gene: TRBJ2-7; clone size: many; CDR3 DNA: TGCAGTGCTAGATTGAGGGGCGAGCAGTACTTC; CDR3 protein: CSARLRGEQYF
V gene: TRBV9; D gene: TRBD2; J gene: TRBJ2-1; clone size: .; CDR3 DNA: TGTGCCAGCAGCGTACCTAGCGGGGGGCCATTGTCCAATGAGCAGTTCTTC; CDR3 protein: CASSVPSGGPLSNEQFF
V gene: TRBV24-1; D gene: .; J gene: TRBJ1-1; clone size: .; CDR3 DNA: TGTGCCACCAGTGATTCGGACCTGGGGACTGAAGCTTTCTTT; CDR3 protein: CATSDSDLGTEAFF
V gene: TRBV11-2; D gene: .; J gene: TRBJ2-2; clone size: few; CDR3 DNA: TGTGCCAGCAGGGGATCTGGGGAGCTGTTTTTT; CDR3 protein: CASRGSGELFF
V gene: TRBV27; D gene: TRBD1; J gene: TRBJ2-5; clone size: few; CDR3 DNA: TGTGCCAGCAGTTTGTACAGGGGGCGTTTGGAGACCCTGTACTTC; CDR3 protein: CASSLYRGRLETLYF
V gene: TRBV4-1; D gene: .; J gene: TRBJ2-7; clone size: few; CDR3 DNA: TGCGCCAGCAGCCACCATTTGTCCGAGCAGTACTTC; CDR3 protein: CASSHHLSEQYF
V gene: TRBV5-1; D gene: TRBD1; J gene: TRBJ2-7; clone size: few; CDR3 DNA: TGCGCCAGCAGCGGGGGGGGACAGGGGAACGAGCAGTACTTC; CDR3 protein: CASSGGGQGNEQYF
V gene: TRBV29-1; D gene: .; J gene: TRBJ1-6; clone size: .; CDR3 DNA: TGCAGCGCTGGCGGTGGGGGATCACCCCTCCACTTT; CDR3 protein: CSAGGGGSPLHF
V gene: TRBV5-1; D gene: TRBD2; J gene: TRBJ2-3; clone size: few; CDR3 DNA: TGCGCCAGCAGCTTGGCCCCTAGCGGGGGGAGCACAGATACGCAGTATTTT; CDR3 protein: CASSLAPSGGSTDTQYF
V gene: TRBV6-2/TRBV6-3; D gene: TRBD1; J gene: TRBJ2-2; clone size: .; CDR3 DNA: TGTGCCAGCAGTCGCGGGACAGGGATCGGGGAGCTGTTTTTT; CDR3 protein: CASSRGTGIGELFF
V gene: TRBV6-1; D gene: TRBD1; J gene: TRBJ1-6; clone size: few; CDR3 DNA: TGTGCCAGCAACACTTCCCCGGGACAGGGTGGTGATAATTCACCCCTCCACTTT; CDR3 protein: CASNTSPGQGGDNSPLHF
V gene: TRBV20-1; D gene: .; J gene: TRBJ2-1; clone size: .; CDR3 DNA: TGCAGTGCTAGAGACGGACCGGCAGGCGATGAGCAGTTCTTC; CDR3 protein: CSARDGPAGDEQFF
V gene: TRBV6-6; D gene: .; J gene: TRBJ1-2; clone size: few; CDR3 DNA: TGTGCCAGCTCCAAAGGGGGTACTAACTATGGCTACACCTTC; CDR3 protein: CASSKGGTNYGYTF
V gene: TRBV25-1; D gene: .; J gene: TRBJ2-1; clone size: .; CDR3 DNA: TGTGCCAGCAGTCCCAGGGGGAGGTACAATGAGCAGTTCTTC; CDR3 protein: CASSPRGRYNEQFF